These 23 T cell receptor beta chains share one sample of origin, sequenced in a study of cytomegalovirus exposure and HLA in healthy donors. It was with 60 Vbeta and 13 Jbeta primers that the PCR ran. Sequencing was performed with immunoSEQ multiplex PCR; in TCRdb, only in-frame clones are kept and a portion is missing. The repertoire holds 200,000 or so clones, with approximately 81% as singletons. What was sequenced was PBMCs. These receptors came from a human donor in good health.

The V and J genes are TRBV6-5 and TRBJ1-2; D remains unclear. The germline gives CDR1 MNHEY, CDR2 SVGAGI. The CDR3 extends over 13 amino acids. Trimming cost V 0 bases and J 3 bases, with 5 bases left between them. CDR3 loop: CASSYSRDYGYTF. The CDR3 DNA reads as TGTGCCAGCAGTTACTCGCGCGACTATGGCTACACCTTC.

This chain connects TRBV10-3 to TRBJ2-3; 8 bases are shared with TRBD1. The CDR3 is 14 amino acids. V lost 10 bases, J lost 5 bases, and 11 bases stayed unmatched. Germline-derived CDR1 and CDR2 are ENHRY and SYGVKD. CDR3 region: CATRQGAALDTQYF. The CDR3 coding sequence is TGTGCCACCCGCCAGGGGGCGGCTCTAGATACGCAGTATTTT.

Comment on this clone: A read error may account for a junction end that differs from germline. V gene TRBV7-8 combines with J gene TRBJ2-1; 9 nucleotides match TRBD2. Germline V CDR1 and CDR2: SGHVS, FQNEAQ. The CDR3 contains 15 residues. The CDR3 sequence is CASRRAGGLINEQFF. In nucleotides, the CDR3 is TGTGCTAGCAGGCGGGCGGGAGGGTTGATCAATGAGCAGTTCTTC.

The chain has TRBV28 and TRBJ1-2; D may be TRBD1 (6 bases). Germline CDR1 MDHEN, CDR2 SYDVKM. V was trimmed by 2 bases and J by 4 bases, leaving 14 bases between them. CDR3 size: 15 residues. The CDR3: CASSLGQGSSYGYTF. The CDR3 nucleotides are TGTGCCAGCAGTTTAGGGCAGGGGTCTTCCTATGGCTACACCTTC.

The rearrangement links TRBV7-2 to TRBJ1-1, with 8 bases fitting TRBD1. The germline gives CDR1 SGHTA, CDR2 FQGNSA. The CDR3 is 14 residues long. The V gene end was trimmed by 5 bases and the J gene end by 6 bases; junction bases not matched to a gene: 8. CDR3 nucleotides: TGTGCCAGCAGCCGGGCAGGGGGCGGCTCTGAAGCTTTCTTT. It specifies CASSRAGGGSEAFF.

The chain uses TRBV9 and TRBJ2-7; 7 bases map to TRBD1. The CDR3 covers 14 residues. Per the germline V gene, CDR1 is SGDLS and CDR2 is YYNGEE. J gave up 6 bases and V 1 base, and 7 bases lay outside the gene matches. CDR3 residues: CASSVFPEGAEQYF. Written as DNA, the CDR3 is TGTGCCAGCAGCGTATTCCCTGAGGGGGCCGAGCAGTACTTC.

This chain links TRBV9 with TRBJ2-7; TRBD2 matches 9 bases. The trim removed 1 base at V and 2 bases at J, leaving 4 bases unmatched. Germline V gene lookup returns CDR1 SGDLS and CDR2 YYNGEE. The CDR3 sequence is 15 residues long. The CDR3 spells CASSVNPSGTYEQYF. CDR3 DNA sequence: TGTGCCAGCAGCGTAAACCCTAGCGGGACCTACGAGCAGTACTTC.

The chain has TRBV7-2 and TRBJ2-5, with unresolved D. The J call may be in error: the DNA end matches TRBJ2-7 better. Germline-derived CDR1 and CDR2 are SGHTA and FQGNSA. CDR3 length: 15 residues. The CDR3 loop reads CASSLGVGPNYEQYF. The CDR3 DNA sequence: TGTGCCAGCAGCTTAGGGGTCGGCCCAAACTACGAGCAGTACTTC.

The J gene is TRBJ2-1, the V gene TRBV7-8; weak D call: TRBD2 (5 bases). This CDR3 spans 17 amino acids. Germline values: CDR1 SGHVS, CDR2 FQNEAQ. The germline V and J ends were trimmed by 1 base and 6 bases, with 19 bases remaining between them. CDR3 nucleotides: TGTGCCAGCAGCTTAGGGACTTTTTTACGGCAGTCCAATGAGCAGTTCTTC. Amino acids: CASSLGTFLRQSNEQFF.

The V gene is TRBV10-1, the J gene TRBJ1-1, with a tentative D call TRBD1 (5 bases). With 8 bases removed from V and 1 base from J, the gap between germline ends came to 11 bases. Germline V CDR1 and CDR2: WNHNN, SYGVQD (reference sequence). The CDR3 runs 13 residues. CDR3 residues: CASRGAPNTEAFF. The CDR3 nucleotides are TGCGCCAGCCGCGGGGCGCCGAACACTGAAGCTTTCTTT.

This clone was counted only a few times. The CDR3 bases are TGTGCCAGCAGTCCCTCTAACTTCGCGCCCTTCTTC. Protein: CASSPSNFAPFF. J is TRBJ2-1 and V is TRBV6-6; D gene unclear. CDR3 length: 12 amino acids. Trimming shortened V by 5 bases and J by 16 bases, and 18 bases separated the two germline ends. The germline gives CDR1 MNHNY, CDR2 SVGAGI (reference sequence).

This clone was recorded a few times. The DNA of the CDR3 is TGTGCCAGCAGCTTGCAACCTAGCGGGACTACCTACGAGCAGTACTTC. The encoded protein is CASSLQPSGTTYEQYF. The V gene is TRBV5-5, the J gene TRBJ2-7; 9 bases agree with TRBD2. CDR3 length equals 16 residues. Germline loops: CDR1 SGHKS, CDR2 YYEKEE (reference sequence). V shed 1 base and J 2 bases; nucleotides not matched to a gene: 7.

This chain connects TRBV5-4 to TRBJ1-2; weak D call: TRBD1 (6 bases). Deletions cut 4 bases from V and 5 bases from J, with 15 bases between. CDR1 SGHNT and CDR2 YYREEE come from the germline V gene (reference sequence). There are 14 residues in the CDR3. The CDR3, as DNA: TGTGCCAGCAGCCCCGATCAGACAGGATATGGCTACACCTTC. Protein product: CASSPDQTGYGYTF.

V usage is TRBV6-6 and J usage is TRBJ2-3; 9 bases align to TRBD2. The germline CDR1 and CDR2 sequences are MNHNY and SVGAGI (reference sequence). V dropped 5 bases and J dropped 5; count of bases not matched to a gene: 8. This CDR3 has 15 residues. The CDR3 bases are TGTGCCAGCAGTGATAGCGGGAGCAGGGGAGATACGCAGTATTTT. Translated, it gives CASSDSGSRGDTQYF.

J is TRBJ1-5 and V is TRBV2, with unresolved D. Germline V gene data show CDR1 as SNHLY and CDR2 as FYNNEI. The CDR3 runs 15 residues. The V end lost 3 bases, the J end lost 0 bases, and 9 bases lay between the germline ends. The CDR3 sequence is CASSEAVISNQPQHF. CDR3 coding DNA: TGTGCCAGCAGTGAGGCTGTTATTAGCAATCAGCCCCAGCATTTT.

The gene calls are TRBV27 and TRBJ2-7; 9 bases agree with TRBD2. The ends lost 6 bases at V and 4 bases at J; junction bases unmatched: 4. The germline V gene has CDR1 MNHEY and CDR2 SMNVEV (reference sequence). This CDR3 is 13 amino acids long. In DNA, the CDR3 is TGTGCCAGCAGACGAAGCGGGAGGTACGAGCAGTACTTC. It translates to CASRRSGRYEQYF.

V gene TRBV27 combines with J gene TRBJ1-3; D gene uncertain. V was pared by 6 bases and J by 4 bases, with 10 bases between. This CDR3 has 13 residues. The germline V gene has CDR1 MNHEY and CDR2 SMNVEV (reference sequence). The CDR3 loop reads CASSLREGNTIYF. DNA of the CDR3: TGTGCCAGCAGCCTACGTGAAGGAAACACCATATATTTT.

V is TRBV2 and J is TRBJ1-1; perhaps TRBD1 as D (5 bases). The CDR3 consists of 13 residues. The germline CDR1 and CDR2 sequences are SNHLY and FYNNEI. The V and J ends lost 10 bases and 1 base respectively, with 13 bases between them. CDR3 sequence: CAKKDTSNTEAFF. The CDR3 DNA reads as TGTGCCAAAAAGGACACCTCGAACACTGAAGCTTTCTTT. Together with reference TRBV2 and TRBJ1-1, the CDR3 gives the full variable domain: EPEVTQTPSHQVTQMGQEVILRCVPISNHLYFYWYRQILGQKVEFLVSFYNNEISEKSEIFDDQFSVERPDGSNFTLKIRSTKLEDSAMYFCAKKDTSNTEAFFGQGTRLTVV.

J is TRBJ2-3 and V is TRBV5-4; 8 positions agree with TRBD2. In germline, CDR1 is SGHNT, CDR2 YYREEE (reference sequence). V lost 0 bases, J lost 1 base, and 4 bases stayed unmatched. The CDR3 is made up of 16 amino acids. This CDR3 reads CASSLEAGVGTDTQYF. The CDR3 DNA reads TGTGCCAGCAGCTTGGAAGCGGGAGTTGGCACAGATACGCAGTATTTT.

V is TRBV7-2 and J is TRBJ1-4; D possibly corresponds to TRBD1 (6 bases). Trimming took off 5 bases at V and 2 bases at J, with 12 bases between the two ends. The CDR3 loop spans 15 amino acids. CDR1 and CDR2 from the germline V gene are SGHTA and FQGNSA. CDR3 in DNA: TGTGCCAGCAGCAGAACAGGGAATACTAATGAAAAACTGTTTTTT. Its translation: CASSRTGNTNEKLFF.

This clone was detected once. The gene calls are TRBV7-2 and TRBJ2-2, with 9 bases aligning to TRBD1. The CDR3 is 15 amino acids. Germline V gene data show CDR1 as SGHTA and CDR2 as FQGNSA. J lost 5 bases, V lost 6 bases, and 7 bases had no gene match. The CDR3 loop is CASRLQGAGTGELFF. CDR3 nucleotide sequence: TGTGCCAGCAGATTACAGGGGGCGGGGACCGGGGAGCTGTTTTTT.

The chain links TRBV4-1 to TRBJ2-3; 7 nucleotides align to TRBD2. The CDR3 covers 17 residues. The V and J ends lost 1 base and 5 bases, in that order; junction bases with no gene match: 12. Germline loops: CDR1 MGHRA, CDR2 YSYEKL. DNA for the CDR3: TGCGCCAGCAGCCAAGTAGGTTTGCTAGCGGACCTAGATACGCAGTATTTT. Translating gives CASSQVGLLADLDTQYF.

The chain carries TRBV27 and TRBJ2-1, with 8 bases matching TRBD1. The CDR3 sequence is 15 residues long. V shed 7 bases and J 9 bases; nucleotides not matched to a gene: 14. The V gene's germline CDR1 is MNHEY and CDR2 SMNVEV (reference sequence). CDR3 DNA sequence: TGTGCCAGCACCCCTCGTCGGACAGGGTCGGCTGAGCAGTTCTTC. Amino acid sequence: CASTPRRTGSAEQFF.